A single T cell receptor beta chain is shown here with its context. Germline V gives CDR1 SGHRS, CDR2 YFSETQ. The CDR3 is 15 amino acids. Losses at the gene ends were 0 bases for V and 1 base for J; bases not matched to a gene: 2. This specimen comes from a study of cytomegalovirus exposure and HLA in healthy donors. The PCR employed 60 Vbeta primers together with 13 Jbeta primers. Clones were sequenced by immunoSEQ multiplex PCR, and TCRdb holds only the in-frame ones, with some missing. Here the sample spans under 200,000 clones, roughly four fifths being singletons. Specimen: PBMCs. This sequence was found in a woman aged 45-60 years in good health and CMV-seronegative. The chain couples TRBV5-1 to TRBJ2-3; the match to TRBD1 covers 7 bases. CDR3: CASSLDGQGTDTQYF. For the CDR3, the DNA is TGCGCCAGCAGCTTGGATGGACAGGGCACAGATACGCAGTATTTT.